These 12 T cell receptor beta chains were all obtained from the same sample, sequenced in a study of blood T cell repertoires in COVID-19. TCRdb keeps only in-frame clones here, not all; method: immunoSEQ multiplex PCR. The sample records fewer than 350,000 clones, approximately 85% being singletons. Source material: peripheral blood. These TCRs come from a human donor in a cohort sampled during active COVID-19.

V is TRBV5-5 and J is TRBJ1-1, with D possibly matching TRBD1 (5 bases). The ends were cut back, 7 bases at V and 1 base at J, with 20 bases in the middle. The CDR3 covers 16 residues. Germline V lookup: CDR1 SGHKS, CDR2 YYEKEE (reference sequence). In DNA, the CDR3 is TGTGCCAGCCGTCCAACCTTGACAGCTCAGAACACTGAAGCTTTCTTT. Amino acids: CASRPTLTAQNTEAFF.

The V gene is TRBV10-3, the J gene TRBJ2-7; D might be TRBD1 (6 bases). CDR1 and CDR2 from the germline V gene are ENHRY and SYGVKD. The CDR3 is made up of 15 amino acids. Trimming left V 0 bases short and J 6 bases short, with 15 bases between. The CDR3 spells CAISESRTVSSEQYF. In nucleotides, the CDR3 is TGTGCCATCAGTGAGTCCCGGACAGTATCTTCCGAGCAGTACTTC.

The V call is TRBV7-3, the J call TRBJ1-1; 11 bases agree with TRBD1. The CDR3 is made up of 14 amino acids. V lost 5 bases, J lost 6 bases, and 5 bases stayed unmatched. Germline V gives CDR1 SGHTA, CDR2 FQGTGA. Written as DNA, the CDR3 is TGTGCCAGCAGCCCACCGGGACAGGGGGCTGAAGCTTTCTTT. Protein product: CASSPPGQGAEAFF.

The V gene is TRBV29-1, the J gene TRBJ2-3; TRBD1 matches at 8 bases. This CDR3 spans 13 amino acids. Unmatched junction bases numbered 8, after V lost 8 bases and J lost 4 bases. CDR1 and CDR2 (germline): SQVTM, ANQGSEA. The CDR3 loop is CSTRDRRSDTQYF. The CDR3 DNA follows: TGCAGCACTCGGGACAGGAGGTCAGATACGCAGTATTTT.

The chain recombines TRBV20-1 with TRBJ2-7; possible D gene TRBD2, 6 bases. The germline V and J ends were trimmed by 5 bases and 7 bases, with 12 bases remaining between them. This CDR3 has 11 residues. Per the germline V gene, CDR1 is DFQATT and CDR2 is SNEGSKA (reference sequence). CDR3 DNA: TGCAGTGCTCCTAGCGCGACAGAGCAGTACTTC. This encodes CSAPSATEQYF.

The genes are TRBV19 and TRBJ1-1, with D unclear. Trimming pared 8 bases from V and 4 bases from J, leaving 17 bases between. Germline CDR1 reads LNHDA; CDR2 reads SQIVND (reference sequence). This CDR3 contains 14 residues. CDR3 bases: TGTGCCAGTTGTCTGGACTCATACTCCACTGAAGCTTTCTTT. Its translation: CASCLDSYSTEAFF.

V is TRBV18 and J is TRBJ2-2; possibly TRBD1 for D (6 bases). CDR3 length: 15 amino acids. CDR1 is KGHSH, CDR2 LQKENI, per germline. The V and J ends lost 1 base and 3 bases respectively, with 9 bases between them. The CDR3 region has the DNA TGTGCCAGCTCACCACGAGACAGGCACACCGGGGAGCTGTTTTTT. This gives the protein CASSPRDRHTGELFF.

J is TRBJ2-2 and V is TRBV19, with 9 bases matching TRBD2. The CDR3 sequence is 17 residues long. The V segment lost 3 bases and the J segment 5 bases; nucleotides outside the gene matches: 10. Germline CDR1 and CDR2: LNHDA and SQIVND (reference sequence). The CDR3 DNA sequence: TGTGCCAGTAGTATTAGGGTAGCGGGGGCGGGGACCGGGGAGCTGTTTTTT. Translation gives CASSIRVAGAGTGELFF.

This clone was seen just once. The rearrangement uses TRBV5-8 and TRBJ1-5; TRBD1 is a possible D gene (6 bases). The ends were cut back, 5 bases at V and 3 bases at J, with 12 bases in the middle. This CDR3 is 14 amino acids long. Per the germline V gene, CDR1 is SGHTS and CDR2 is YDEGEE. The CDR3 DNA is TGTGCCAGCAGGCTCAGGGGCCCCAATCAGCCCCAGCATTTT. Encoded protein: CASRLRGPNQPQHF.

The chain carries TRBV5-1 and TRBJ2-1, with TRBD1 identical over 7 bases. The CDR3 runs to 12 residues. After removal of 3 bases from V and 15 bases from J, the junction contained 9 bases not matched to a gene. Germline lookup yields CDR1 SGHRS and CDR2 YFSETQ. CDR3: CASSSSGTDWFF. For the CDR3, the DNA is TGCGCCAGCAGCTCATCCGGGACAGACTGGTTCTTC. The full variable domain, in which reference TRBV5-1 and TRBJ2-1 provide the parts outside the CDR3, is KAGVTQTPRYLIKTRGQQVTLSCSPISGHRSVSWYQQTPGQGLQFLFEYFSETQRNKGNFPGRFSGRQFSNSRSEMNVSTLELGDSALYLCASSSSGTDWFFGPGTRLTVL.

The chain joins TRBV15 to TRBJ1-5; unclear D gene. The germline V and J ends were trimmed by 0 bases and 7 bases, with 10 bases remaining between them. The CDR3 length is 14 residues. Looked up from germline, CDR1 is LNHNV and CDR2 is YYDKDF (reference sequence). This CDR3 reads CATSRDVVRQPQHF. The CDR3 coding sequence is TGTGCCACCAGCAGAGACGTGGTTCGGCAGCCCCAGCATTTT.

This chain joins TRBV11-2 and TRBJ2-1; D might be TRBD2 (6 bases). Trimming shortened V by 0 bases and J by 7 bases, and 10 bases separated the two germline ends. Germline CDR1 SGHAT, CDR2 FQNNGV. This CDR3 has 14 amino acids. The CDR3: CASSLEAGWNEQFF. The CDR3 DNA is TGTGCCAGCAGCTTAGAAGCGGGTTGGAATGAGCAGTTCTTC.